These T cell receptor beta chains were read from a single sample in a study of T cell responses to AZD1222 COVID-19 vaccine. Only in-frame clones appear in the TCRdb table, and some are missing; sequencing was by immunoSEQ multiplex PCR. The sample has around 120,000 clones, roughly 90% seen once; the top ten hold 13% to 15%. This material consisted of peripheral blood, taken on day 0 of AZD1222 vaccination. The source of these receptors is an adult in good health. Each CDR3 is given with its conserved first and last residue. A D gene is named only where the DNA matches it firmly. Size is stated for part of the rows, as once, few or many counts, or as a class when the clone is expanded.

clone size: .
J gene: TRBJ2-2
V gene: TRBV19
D gene: .
CDR3 DNA: TGTGCCAGTAATGTTTTAGGGTTCACCGGGGAGCTGTTTTTT
CDR3 protein: CASNVLGFTGELFF

clone size: once
J gene: TRBJ1-1
V gene: TRBV28
D gene: .
CDR3 DNA: TGTGCCAGCAGTTTGGGCGGGTGGAACACTGAAGCTTTCTTT
CDR3 protein: CASSLGGWNTEAFF

clone size: .
J gene: TRBJ1-6
V gene: TRBV5-4
D gene: .
CDR3 DNA: TGTGCCAGCAGCTTGGAGGCAGGCTATAATTCACCCCTCCACTTT
CDR3 protein: CASSLEAGYNSPLHF

clone size: .
J gene: TRBJ2-6
V gene: TRBV5-6
D gene: .
CDR3 DNA: TGTGCCAGCAGCTTGGCAGGGACTGGGGCCAACGTCCTGACTTTC
CDR3 protein: CASSLAGTGANVLTF

clone size: few
J gene: TRBJ1-2
V gene: TRBV4-1
D gene: .
CDR3 DNA: TGCGCCAGCAGCAAGACAGGTTATGGCTACACCTTC
CDR3 protein: CASSKTGYGYTF

clone size: .
J gene: TRBJ2-5
V gene: TRBV5-1
D gene: .
CDR3 DNA: TGCGCCAGCAGCTTCGGGACAAAGTTTCAAGAGACCCAGTACTTC
CDR3 protein: CASSFGTKFQETQYF

clone size: .
J gene: TRBJ2-1
V gene: TRBV19
D gene: .
CDR3 DNA: TGTGCCAGTAGTATCGTTCAGGGAGTAAGTGAGCAGTTCTTC
CDR3 protein: CASSIVQGVSEQFF

clone size: .
J gene: TRBJ1-5
V gene: TRBV21-1
D gene: .
CDR3 DNA: TGTGCCAGCAGCAAAGTGGAGACAGGCCAAAATAGCAATCAGCCCCAGCATTTT
CDR3 protein: CASSKVETGQNSNQPQHF

clone size: .
J gene: TRBJ1-1
V gene: TRBV28
D gene: TRBD1
CDR3 DNA: TGTGCCAGCAGTTTACCCCGGGGACAGGGAGTTGAAGCTTTCTTT
CDR3 protein: CASSLPRGQGVEAFF

clone size: .
J gene: TRBJ2-3
V gene: TRBV24-1
D gene: .
CDR3 DNA: TGTGCCACCAGTGATTTAAGCACAGATACGCAGTATTTT
CDR3 protein: CATSDLSTDTQYF

clone size: .
J gene: TRBJ2-4
V gene: TRBV7-2
D gene: .
CDR3 DNA: TGTGCCAGCAGCGAGACAGGTATTGGGGAAACCAAAAACATTCAGTACTTC
CDR3 protein: CASSETGIGETKNIQYF

clone size: few
J gene: TRBJ2-3
V gene: TRBV12-2
D gene: .
CDR3 DNA: TGTGCAAGTCGCTTAGCGTGTCATCGGGAGTCGGCAGATACGCAGTATTTT
CDR3 protein: CASRLACHRESADTQYF

clone size: .
J gene: TRBJ1-2
V gene: TRBV11-2
D gene: TRBD1
CDR3 DNA: TGTGCCAGCAGCTGGGACAGGGTAGCTAACTATGGCTACACCTTC
CDR3 protein: CASSWDRVANYGYTF

clone size: .
J gene: TRBJ1-5
V gene: TRBV19
D gene: TRBD1
CDR3 DNA: TGTGCCAGTTCCGGAGGGGGCCGGGGCAATCAGCCCCAGCATTTT
CDR3 protein: CASSGGGRGNQPQHF

clone size: .
J gene: TRBJ1-6
V gene: TRBV5-6
D gene: TRBD1
CDR3 DNA: TGTGCCAGCAGCAAAATAAGGACAGGGCAAAGTTCACCCCTCCACTTT
CDR3 protein: CASSKIRTGQSSPLHF

clone size: .
J gene: TRBJ1-2
V gene: TRBV7-9
D gene: TRBD1
CDR3 DNA: TGTGCCAGCAGCAAACAGGGGGCGCTTGGCTACACCTTC
CDR3 protein: CASSKQGALGYTF

clone size: .
J gene: TRBJ2-1
V gene: TRBV2
D gene: TRBD2
CDR3 DNA: TGTGCCAGCAGTCTATGGGAGGGTGCCAGGGATGAGCAGTTCTTC
CDR3 protein: CASSLWEGARDEQFF

clone size: .
J gene: TRBJ2-7
V gene: TRBV5-4
D gene: .
CDR3 DNA: TGTGCCAGCAGCACCGACCCTAGCGAGCAGTACTTC
CDR3 protein: CASSTDPSEQYF

clone size: .
J gene: TRBJ1-2
V gene: TRBV4-3
D gene: .
CDR3 DNA: TGCGCCAGCAGCCAAGATCGATCAGGAGCTCGTTCTGGCTACACCTTC
CDR3 protein: CASSQDRSGARSGYTF

clone size: .
J gene: TRBJ1-2
V gene: TRBV7-2
D gene: .
CDR3 DNA: TGTGCCAGCAGCCTCGACGGAAACTATGGCTACACCTTC
CDR3 protein: CASSLDGNYGYTF

clone size: .
J gene: TRBJ2-1
V gene: TRBV28
D gene: .
CDR3 DNA: TGTGCCAGCAGTTTAATAGGGACCGACAATGAGCAGTTCTTC
CDR3 protein: CASSLIGTDNEQFF

clone size: .
J gene: TRBJ1-1
V gene: TRBV5-1
D gene: TRBD1
CDR3 DNA: TGCGCCAGCAGCTTGTATGGGACAGTCAACACTGAAGCTTTCTTT
CDR3 protein: CASSLYGTVNTEAFF

clone size: .
J gene: TRBJ1-2
V gene: TRBV27
D gene: .
CDR3 DNA: TGTGCCAGCAGTTTCTGGGCAGACTATGGCTACACCTTC
CDR3 protein: CASSFWADYGYTF

clone size: .
J gene: TRBJ2-5
V gene: TRBV4-1
D gene: TRBD2
CDR3 DNA: TGCGCCAGCAGCCAAGAACTTCCGACTAGCGGGGGGGCCCGGGAGACCCAGTACTTC
CDR3 protein: CASSQELPTSGGARETQYF

clone size: .
J gene: TRBJ2-7
V gene: TRBV30
D gene: .
CDR3 DNA: TGTGCCTGGAGAGGTATCAGCGCTAGCTACGAGCAGTACTTC
CDR3 protein: CAWRGISASYEQYF

clone size: .
J gene: TRBJ1-6
V gene: TRBV4-3
D gene: TRBD1
CDR3 DNA: TGCGCCAGCAGCCAAGATCGGGACAGGGGTTCACCCCTCCACTTT
CDR3 protein: CASSQDRDRGSPLHF

clone size: .
J gene: TRBJ1-1
V gene: TRBV12-5
D gene: .
CDR3 DNA: TGTGCTAGTGGTTCCCTGGGGCAGAGAGATGCTGAAGCTTTCTTT
CDR3 protein: CASGSLGQRDAEAFF

clone size: .
J gene: TRBJ2-7
V gene: TRBV28
D gene: .
CDR3 DNA: TGTGCCAGCAGTTTTAACCCAAGGGGGAATCGCGGCTCCTACGAGCAGTACTTC
CDR3 protein: CASSFNPRGNRGSYEQYF